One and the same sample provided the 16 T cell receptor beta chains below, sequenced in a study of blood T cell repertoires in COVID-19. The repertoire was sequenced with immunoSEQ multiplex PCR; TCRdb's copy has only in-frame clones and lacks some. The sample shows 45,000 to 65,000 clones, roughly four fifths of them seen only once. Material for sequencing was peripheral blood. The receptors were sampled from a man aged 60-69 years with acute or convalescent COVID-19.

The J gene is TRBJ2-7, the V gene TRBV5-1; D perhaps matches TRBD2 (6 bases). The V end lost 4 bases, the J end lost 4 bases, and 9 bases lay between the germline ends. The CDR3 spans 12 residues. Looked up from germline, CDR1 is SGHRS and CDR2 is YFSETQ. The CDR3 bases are TGCGCCAGCAGCGATAGCGGTTACGAGCAGTACTTC. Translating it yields CASSDSGYEQYF.

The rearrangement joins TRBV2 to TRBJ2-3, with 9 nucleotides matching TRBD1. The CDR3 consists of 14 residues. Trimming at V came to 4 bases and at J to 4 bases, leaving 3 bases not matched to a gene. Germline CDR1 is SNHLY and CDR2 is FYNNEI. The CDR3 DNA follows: TGTGCCAGCAGTGCCCGGGACAGGGCAGATACGCAGTATTTT. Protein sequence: CASSARDRADTQYF.

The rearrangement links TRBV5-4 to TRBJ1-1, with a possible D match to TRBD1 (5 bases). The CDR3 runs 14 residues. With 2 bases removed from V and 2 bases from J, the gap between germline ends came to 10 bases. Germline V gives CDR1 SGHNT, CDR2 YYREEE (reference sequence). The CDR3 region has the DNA TGTGCCAGCAGCTTTTCGACAGTTAACACTGAAGCTTTCTTT. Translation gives CASSFSTVNTEAFF. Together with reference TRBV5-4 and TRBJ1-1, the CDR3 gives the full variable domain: ETGVTQSPTHLIKTRGQQVTLRCSSQSGHNTVSWYQQALGQGPQFIFQYYREEENGRGNFPPRFSGLQFPNYSSELNVNALELDDSALYLCASSFSTVNTEAFFGQGTRLTVV.

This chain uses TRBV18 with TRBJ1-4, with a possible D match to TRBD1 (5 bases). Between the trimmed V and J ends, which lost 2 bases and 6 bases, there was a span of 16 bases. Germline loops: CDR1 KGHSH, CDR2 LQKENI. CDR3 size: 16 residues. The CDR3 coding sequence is TGTGCCAGCTCACCAGAGGCGCCGCAGGGTGATGAAAAACTGTTTTTT. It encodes CASSPEAPQGDEKLFF.

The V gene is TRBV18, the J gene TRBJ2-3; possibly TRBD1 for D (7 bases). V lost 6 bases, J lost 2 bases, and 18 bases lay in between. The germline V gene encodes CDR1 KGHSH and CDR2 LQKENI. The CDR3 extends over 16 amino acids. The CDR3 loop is CASSEGWDRSTDTQYF. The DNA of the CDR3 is TGTGCCAGCTCGGAGGGATGGGACAGATCCACAGATACGCAGTATTTT.

The CDR3 is CATGDSVVLYGYTF. The CDR3 DNA follows: TGTGCCACCGGGGACAGCGTGGTGTTATATGGCTACACCTTC. The chain couples TRBV24-1 to TRBJ1-2; 7 nucleotides align to TRBD1. The length of the CDR3 is 14 residues. With V trimmed by 9 bases and J by 5 bases, 11 bases remained unmatched. Germline V gene sequence: CDR1 KGHDR, CDR2 SFDVKD.

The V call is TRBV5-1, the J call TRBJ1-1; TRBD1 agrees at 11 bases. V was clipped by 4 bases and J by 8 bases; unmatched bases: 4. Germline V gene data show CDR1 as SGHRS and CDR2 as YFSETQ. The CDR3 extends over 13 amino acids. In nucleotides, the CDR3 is TGCGCCAGCAGCCTCCGGGACAGGGGGGAAGCTTTCTTT. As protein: CASSLRDRGEAFF.

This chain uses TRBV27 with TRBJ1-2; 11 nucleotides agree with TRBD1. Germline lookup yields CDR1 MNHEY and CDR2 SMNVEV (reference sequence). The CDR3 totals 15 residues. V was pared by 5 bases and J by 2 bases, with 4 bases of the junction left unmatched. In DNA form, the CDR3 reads TGTGCCAGCAGTATTGGGACAGGGGGAAACTATGGCTACACCTTC. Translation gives CASSIGTGGNYGYTF.

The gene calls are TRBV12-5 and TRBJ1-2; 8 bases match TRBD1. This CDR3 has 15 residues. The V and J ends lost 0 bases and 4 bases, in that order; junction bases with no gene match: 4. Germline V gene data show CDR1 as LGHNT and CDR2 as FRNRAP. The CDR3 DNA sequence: TGTGCTAGTGGTTTGGTACCAGGGGGCATCTATGGCTACACCTTC. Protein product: CASGLVPGGIYGYTF.

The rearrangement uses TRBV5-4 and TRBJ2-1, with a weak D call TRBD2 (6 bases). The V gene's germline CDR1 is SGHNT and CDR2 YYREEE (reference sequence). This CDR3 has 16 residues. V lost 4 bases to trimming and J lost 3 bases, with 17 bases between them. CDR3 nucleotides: TGTGCCAGCAGCAAAAGCCTAGTGGGGGGCTACAATGAGCAGTTCTTC. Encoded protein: CASSKSLVGGYNEQFF.

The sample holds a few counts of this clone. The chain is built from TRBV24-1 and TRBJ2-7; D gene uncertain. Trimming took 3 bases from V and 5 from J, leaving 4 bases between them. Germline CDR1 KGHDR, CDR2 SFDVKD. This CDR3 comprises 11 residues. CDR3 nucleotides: TGTGCCACCAGTGATACTAACGAGCAGTACTTC. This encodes CATSDTNEQYF.

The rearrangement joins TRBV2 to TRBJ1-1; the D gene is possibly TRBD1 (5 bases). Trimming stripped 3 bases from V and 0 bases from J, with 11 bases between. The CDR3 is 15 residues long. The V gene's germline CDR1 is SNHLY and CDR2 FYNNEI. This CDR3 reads CASSDTTAMNTEAFF. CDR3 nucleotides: TGTGCCAGCAGTGATACGACAGCTATGAACACTGAAGCTTTCTTT.

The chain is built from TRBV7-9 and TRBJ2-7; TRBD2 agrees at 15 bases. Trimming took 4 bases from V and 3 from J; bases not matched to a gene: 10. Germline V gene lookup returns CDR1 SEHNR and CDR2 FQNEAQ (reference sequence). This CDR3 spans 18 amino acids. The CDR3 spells CASSSGLAGGTYLYEQYF. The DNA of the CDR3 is TGTGCCAGCAGCTCCGGACTAGCGGGGGGGACGTACCTCTACGAGCAGTACTTC.

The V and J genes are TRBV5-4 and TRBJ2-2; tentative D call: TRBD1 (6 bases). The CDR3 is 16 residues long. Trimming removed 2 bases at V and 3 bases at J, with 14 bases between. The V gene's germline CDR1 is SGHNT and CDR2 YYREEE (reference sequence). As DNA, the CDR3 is TGTGCCAGCAGCTTTGCAGGGGCTCTGGACACCGGGGAGCTGTTTTTT. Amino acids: CASSFAGALDTGELFF. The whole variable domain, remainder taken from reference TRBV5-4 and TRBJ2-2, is ETGVTQSPTHLIKTRGQQVTLRCSSQSGHNTVSWYQQALGQGPQFIFQYYREEENGRGNFPPRFSGLQFPNYSSELNVNALELDDSALYLCASSFAGALDTGELFFGEGSRLTVL.

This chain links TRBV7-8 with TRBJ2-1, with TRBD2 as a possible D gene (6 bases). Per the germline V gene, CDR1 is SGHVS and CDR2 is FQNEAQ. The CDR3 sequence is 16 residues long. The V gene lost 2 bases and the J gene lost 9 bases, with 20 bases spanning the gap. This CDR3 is CASSLSPRHEEGEQFF. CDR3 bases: TGTGCCAGCAGCTTAAGTCCTCGACACGAGGAGGGTGAGCAGTTCTTC. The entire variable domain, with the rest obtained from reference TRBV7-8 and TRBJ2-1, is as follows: GAGVSQSPRYKVAKRGQDVALRCDPISGHVSLFWYQQALGQGPEFLTYFQNEAQLDKSGLPSDRFFAERPEGSVSTLKIQRTQQEDSAVYLCASSLSPRHEEGEQFFGPGTRLTVL.

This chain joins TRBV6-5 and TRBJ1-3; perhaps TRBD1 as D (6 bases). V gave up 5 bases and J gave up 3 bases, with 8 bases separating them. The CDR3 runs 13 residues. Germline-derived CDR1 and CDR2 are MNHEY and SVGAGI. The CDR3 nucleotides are TGTGCCAGCAGTCTGGACAGTGGAAACACCATATATTTT. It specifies CASSLDSGNTIYF.